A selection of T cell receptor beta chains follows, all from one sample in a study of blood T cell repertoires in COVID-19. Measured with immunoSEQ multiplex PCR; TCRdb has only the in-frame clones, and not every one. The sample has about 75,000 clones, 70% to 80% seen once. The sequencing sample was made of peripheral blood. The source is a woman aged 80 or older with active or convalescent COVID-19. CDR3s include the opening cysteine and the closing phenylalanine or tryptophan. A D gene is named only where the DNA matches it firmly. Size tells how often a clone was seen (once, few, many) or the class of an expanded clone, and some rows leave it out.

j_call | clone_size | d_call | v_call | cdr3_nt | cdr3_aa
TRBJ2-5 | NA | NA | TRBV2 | TGTGCCAGCAGTGAAGCGCTTGGTATTCGGCAAGAGACCCAGTACTTC | CASSEALGIRQETQYF
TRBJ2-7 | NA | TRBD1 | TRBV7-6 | TGTGCCAGCAGCTTAACAGCAGGACAGGGCTACGAGCAGTACTTC | CASSLTAGQGYEQYF
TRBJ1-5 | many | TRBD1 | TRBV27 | TGTGCCAGCAGTCTGTCCAGGGGGTTAGAGCCCCAGCATTTT | CASSLSRGLEPQHF
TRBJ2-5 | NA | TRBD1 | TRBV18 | TGTGCCAGCTCACGGGACAGGGGGCAGGAGACCCAGTACTTC | CASSRDRGQETQYF
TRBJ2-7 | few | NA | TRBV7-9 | TGTGCCAGCAGCCATGAGATGACGGGAGACTCCTACGAGCAGTACTTC | CASSHEMTGDSYEQYF
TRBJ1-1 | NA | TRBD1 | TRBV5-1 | TGCGCCAGCAGCCGGGGGACAGGGAAAGGAGGGACTGAAGCTTTCTTT | CASSRGTGKGGTEAFF
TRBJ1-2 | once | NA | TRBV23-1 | TGCGCCAGCAGTCCAGGGGAGCTCGTTCTTGACTATGGCTACACCTTC | CASSPGELVLDYGYTF
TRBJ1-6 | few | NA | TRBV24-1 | TGTGCCACCAGTGTCCCCTGGGGGGGGTCACCCCTCCACTTT | CATSVPWGGSPLHF
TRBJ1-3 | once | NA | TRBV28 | TGTGCCAGCAGTTTATTGGTGGCAGCTGGAAACACCATATATTTT | CASSLLVAAGNTIYF
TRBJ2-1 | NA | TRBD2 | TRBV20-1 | TGCAGTGCTAGTATGGGCGGGGGGGCCATTGAGCAGTTCTTC | CSASMGGGAIEQFF
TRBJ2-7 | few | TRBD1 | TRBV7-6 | TGTGCCAGCAGCCCACCGATGGACAGGGGAGGACCGCGTGAGCAGTACTTC | CASSPPMDRGGPREQYF
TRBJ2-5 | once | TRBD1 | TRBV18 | TGTGCCAGCTCAGACGGACAGGGGTTTTGGGAGACCCAGTACTTC | CASSDGQGFWETQYF
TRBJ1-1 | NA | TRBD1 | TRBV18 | TGTGCCAGCTCACCTGGGACAGCCGCGAACACTGAAGCTTTCTTT | CASSPGTAANTEAFF
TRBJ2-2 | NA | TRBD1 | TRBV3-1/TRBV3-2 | TGTGCCAGCAGCCGCACAGGGGGCGATGGGCCCGGGGAGCTGTTTTTT | CASSRTGGDGPGELFF
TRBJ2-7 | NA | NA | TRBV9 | TGTGCCAGCAGCGTAGAGGCGACGGGCTCCTACGAGCAGTACTTC | CASSVEATGSYEQYF
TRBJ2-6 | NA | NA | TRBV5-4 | TGTGCCAGCAGACAAACCGGGGCCAACGTCCTGACTTTC | CASRQTGANVLTF
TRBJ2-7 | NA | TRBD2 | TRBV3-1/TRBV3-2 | TGTGCCAGCAGCCATCCCGGACTAGCGGGAACCAACGAGCAGTACTTC | CASSHPGLAGTNEQYF
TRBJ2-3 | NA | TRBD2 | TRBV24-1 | TGTGCCACCAGTTACAGCGGGAGAACAGATACGCAGTATTTT | CATSYSGRTDTQYF
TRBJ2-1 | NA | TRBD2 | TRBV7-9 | TGTGCCAGCAGCCCTTTGGGGGGGAGCTCCTACAATGAGCAGTTCTTC | CASSPLGGSSYNEQFF
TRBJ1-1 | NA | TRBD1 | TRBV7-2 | TGTGCCAGCAGCTCGCAGGGGGGCAACACTGAAGCTTTCTTT | CASSSQGGNTEAFF
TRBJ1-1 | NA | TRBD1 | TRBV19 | TGTGCCAGTAGTTCCAGGGGGCTGGTCACTGAAGCTTTCTTT | CASSSRGLVTEAFF
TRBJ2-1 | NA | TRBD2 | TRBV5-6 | TGTGCCAGCACGGGGACTAGGCCTGGGGGTGAGCAGTTCTTC | CASTGTRPGGEQFF
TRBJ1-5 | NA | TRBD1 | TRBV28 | TGTGCCAGCAGTTTCCGTTTCGGGCAGGGGGCTTTACATAGCAATCAGCCCCAGCATTTT | CASSFRFGQGALHSNQPQHF
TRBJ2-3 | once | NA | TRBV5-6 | TGTGCCAGCAGCTTAGTGCATGACTGGGGCACAGATACGCAGTATTTT | CASSLVHDWGTDTQYF
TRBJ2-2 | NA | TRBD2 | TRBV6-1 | TGTGCCAGCAGTGAATCTCCTGGACTAGCGGGAGCCGGGGAGCTGTTTTTT | CASSESPGLAGAGELFF
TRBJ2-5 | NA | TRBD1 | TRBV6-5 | TGTGCCAGCAGTTACAGCGGACAGGGGATAGGAGAGACCCAGTACTTC | CASSYSGQGIGETQYF
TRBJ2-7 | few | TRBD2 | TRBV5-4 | TGTGCCAGCAGCCTAGGGACTAGCGTCTACGAGCAGTACTTC | CASSLGTSVYEQYF
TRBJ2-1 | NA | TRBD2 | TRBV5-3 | TGTGCCAGAAGCATCCCCCTAGGGGATAGCGGGCACTCCTACAATGAGCAGTTCTTC | CARSIPLGDSGHSYNEQFF
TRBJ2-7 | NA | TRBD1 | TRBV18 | TGTGCCAGCTCACTAGGGACAGGGGTCTACGAGCAGTACTTC | CASSLGTGVYEQYF
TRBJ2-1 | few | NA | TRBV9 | TGTGCCAGCAGCCCCCAAATTACAGCAGGCAGGCTGTTCTTC | CASSPQITAGRLFF
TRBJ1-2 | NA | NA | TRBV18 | TGTGCCACCAGTCGCGACGGGGTTAATCTAAAAAACTATGGCTACACCTTC | CATSRDGVNLKNYGYTF
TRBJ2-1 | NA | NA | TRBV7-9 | TGTGCCAGCAGCCCCTACAGCAATGAGCAGTTCTTC | CASSPYSNEQFF
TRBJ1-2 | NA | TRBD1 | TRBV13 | TGTGCCAGCAGCCCGCGGAGGGACAGGGGTGCAGATGGCTACACCTTC | CASSPRRDRGADGYTF
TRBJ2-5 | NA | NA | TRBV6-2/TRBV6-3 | TGTGCCAGCAGTTCCCTCGAGACCCAGTACTTC | CASSSLETQYF
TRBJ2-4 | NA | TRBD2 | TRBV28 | TGTGCCAGCAGTTTATTACCTCTAGCGGGAACTCCAAAGGGGAAAAACATTCAGTACTTC | CASSLLPLAGTPKGKNIQYF
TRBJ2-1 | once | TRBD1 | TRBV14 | TGTGCCAGCAGCCAAAAGTTTGACAGGGTAAATGAGCAGTTCTTC | CASSQKFDRVNEQFF
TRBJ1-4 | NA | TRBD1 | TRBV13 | TGTGCCAGCAGCTCGCTCAGGGGGGAAAAACTGTTTTTT | CASSSLRGEKLFF
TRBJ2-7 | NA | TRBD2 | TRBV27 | TGTGCCAGCAGTTTACGGGCTTCGGCGGGAGGATCGTACGAGCAGTACTTC | CASSLRASAGGSYEQYF
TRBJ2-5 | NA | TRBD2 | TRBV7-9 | TGTGCCAGCAGCTCGGGACTAGTAACGGAGACCCAGTACTTC | CASSSGLVTETQYF
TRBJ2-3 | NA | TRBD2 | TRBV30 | TGTGCCTGGAGTGTATCCTTTATAGCGGGAATCTCAGATACGCAGTATTTT | CAWSVSFIAGISDTQYF
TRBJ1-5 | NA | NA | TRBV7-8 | TGTGCCAGCAGCTTAGCGGGGAGGACGGATCAGCCCCAGCATTTT | CASSLAGRTDQPQHF
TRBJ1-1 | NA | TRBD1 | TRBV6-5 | TGTGCCAGCAGTTCGACCCGGACAGGGGGGGGGACTGAAGCTTTCTTT | CASSSTRTGGGTEAFF
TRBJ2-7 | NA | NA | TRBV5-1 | TGCGCCAGCAGCAAGCGGCCAGACCCCTTCGAGCAGTACTTC | CASSKRPDPFEQYF
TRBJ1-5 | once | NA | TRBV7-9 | TGTGCCAGCAGCCCTACAGGGATGGTAGAGCCCCAGCATTTT | CASSPTGMVEPQHF
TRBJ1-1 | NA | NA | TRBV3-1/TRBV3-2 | TGTGCCAGCAGCCGGGGTACCCGGGGGACTGAAGCTTTCTTT | CASSRGTRGTEAFF
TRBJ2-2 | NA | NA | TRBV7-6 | TGTGCCAGCAGCTTTAACTTACCAGGATTGGGGGAGCTGTTTTTT | CASSFNLPGLGELFF